These T cell receptor beta chains were read from a single sample in a study of T cell responses to AZD1222 COVID-19 vaccine. TCRdb's copy holds only in-frame clones and misses some; the assay was immunoSEQ multiplex PCR. Of about 140,000 clones detected, approximately 90% appear once; the ten largest clones hold roughly 6%. Source: peripheral blood, taken on day 0 of AZD1222 vaccination. The receptors originated from an adult in good health. CDR3s include the opening cysteine and the closing phenylalanine or tryptophan. The D gene is left open where the match is weak.

d_call	v_call	j_call	cdr3_aa	cdr3_nt
NA	TRBV6-2/TRBV6-3	TRBJ2-1	CASRYEAGSYNEQFF	TGTGCCAGCAGGTACGAGGCGGGCTCCTACAATGAGCAGTTCTTC
NA	TRBV6-5	TRBJ1-3	CASRYLTGPSGNTIYF	TGTGCCAGCAGGTACTTAACAGGGCCCTCTGGAAACACCATATATTTT
TRBD1	TRBV5-5	TRBJ1-5	CASSQDRGSQPQHF	TGTGCCAGCAGCCAGGACAGGGGAAGTCAGCCCCAGCATTTT
NA	TRBV30	TRBJ1-5	CAWRPGQANQPQHF	TGTGCCTGGAGACCGGGACAAGCTAATCAGCCCCAGCATTTT
NA	TRBV5-1	TRBJ2-7	CASSLTGNYEQYF	TGCGCCAGCAGCTTGACAGGCAACTACGAGCAGTACTTC
NA	TRBV4-3	TRBJ2-6	CASSLSGTGAGGANVLTF	TGCGCCAGCAGCCTTTCCGGAACGGGGGCGGGTGGGGCCAACGTCCTGACTTTC
NA	TRBV5-1	TRBJ2-1	CASTAWDNEQFF	TGCGCCAGCACCGCTTGGGATAATGAGCAGTTCTTC
TRBD2	TRBV7-9	TRBJ2-1	CASSQAISGRYNEQFF	TGTGCCAGCAGCCAGGCAATTAGCGGGCGATACAATGAGCAGTTCTTC
TRBD2	TRBV28	TRBJ2-7	CASSLGLAGSLSYEQYF	TGTGCCAGCAGTTTAGGACTAGCGGGTTCCCTCTCCTACGAGCAGTACTTC
TRBD2	TRBV11-3	TRBJ2-1	CASSRGNPGTRLHNEQFF	TGTGCCAGCAGCAGAGGTAACCCCGGGACTAGACTCCACAATGAGCAGTTCTTC